These 2 T cell receptor beta chains were all obtained from the same sample, sequenced in a study of T cell responses to AZD1222 COVID-19 vaccine. Using immunoSEQ multiplex PCR, the repertoire was profiled, and TCRdb retains in-frame clones only, with some absent. The sample has approximately 85,000 clones; around 85% are singletons. The sequences come from peripheral blood, collected on day 0 of AZD1222 vaccination. All receptors derive from an adult in good health.

The V gene is TRBV2, the J gene TRBJ2-7; D might be TRBD1 (5 bases). The V gene lost 6 bases and the J gene lost 3 bases, with 9 bases spanning the gap. This CDR3 region has 12 residues. The germline V gene encodes CDR1 SNHLY and CDR2 FYNNEI. CDR3 sequence reads: CASRQGNYEQYF. The DNA of the CDR3 is TGTGCCAGCAGGCAGGGAAACTACGAGCAGTACTTC.

V and J are TRBV2 and TRBJ2-5; D unresolved. The germline gives CDR1 SNHLY, CDR2 FYNNEI. The V end was cut by 3 bases, the J end by 4 bases, with 3 bases between. This CDR3 has 11 amino acids. In DNA form, the CDR3 reads TGTGCCAGCAGTGACGTAGAGACCCAGTACTTC. Its translation is CASSDVETQYF.